What follows are 30 T cell receptor beta chains derived from one specimen sequenced in a study of early T cells in non-severe SARS-CoV-2 infection. Each CDR3 protein gets one entry after TCRdb re-called the 5' RACE reads with MiXCR. In the table there are more than 75,000 distinct CDR3 sequences, about 13% of which are singletons. The sample taken for sequencing was whole blood. The receptors originated from an adult who was a healthcare worker with PCR-confirmed SARS-CoV-2 infection or an uninfected control (not recorded which).

The sample holds many counts of this clonotype. This chain joins TRBV27 and TRBJ2-3, with D maybe TRBD1 (5 bases). V was shortened by 2 bases and J by 6 bases, with 12 bases between the two germline ends. The CDR3 runs to 14 residues. CDR1 is MNHEY, CDR2 SMNVEV, per germline (reference sequence). CDR3 sequence (DNA): TGTGCCAGCAGTTTAGGGCCCAGGGCGGATACGCAGTATTTT. Translation: CASSLGPRADTQYF.

This clonotype appeared a few times. This rearrangement joins TRBV29-1 to TRBJ2-7; D ambiguous. The CDR3 loop spans 10 amino acids. V lost 5 bases to trimming and J lost 5 bases, with 7 bases between them. Germline V gene sequence: CDR1 SQVTM, CDR2 ANQGSEA. The CDR3 coding sequence is TGCAGCGTTACTACTGACGAGCAGTACTTC. Amino acids: CSVTTDEQYF.

Comment on this clonotype: This may come from a read error, since a much larger clone is one base off. A read error is likely, as this CDR3 ends without the conserved phenylalanine or tryptophan. The chain is built from TRBV20-1 and TRBJ2-7, with TRBD2 matching 13 bases. From germline, CDR1 is DFQATT and CDR2 SNEGSKA (reference sequence). V lost 1 base and J lost 4; bases outside the gene matches: 7. The CDR3 runs to 16 residues. The CDR3 DNA is TGCAGTGCTAGAGCGAGGACTAGCGGGAGATTTTACGAGCAGTACTTA. Amino acid sequence: CSARARTSGRFYEQYL.

The chain employs TRBV29-1 and TRBJ2-1; D perhaps matches TRBD2 (5 bases). From germline, CDR1 is SQVTM and CDR2 ANQGSEA. The CDR3 covers 12 residues. Trimming stripped 5 bases from V and 6 bases from J, with 11 bases between. The DNA for the CDR3 is TGCAGCGTTAGCGGACTGAGCAATGAGCAGTTCTTC. Encoded protein: CSVSGLSNEQFF.

In DNA form, the CDR3 reads TGTGCCAGCAGTCAAGCGGCAGGGGGCGTTGAGACCCAGTACTTC. It encodes CASSQAAGGVETQYF. V and J are TRBV28 and TRBJ2-5; TRBD1 agrees at 8 bases. V lost 5 bases, J lost 5 bases, and 10 bases stayed unmatched. The germline V gene has CDR1 MDHEN and CDR2 SYDVKM. The CDR3 spans 15 residues.

The chain recombines TRBV20-1 with TRBJ2-3; 7 bases are shared with TRBD2. The V segment lost 6 bases and the J segment 0 bases; nucleotides outside the gene matches: 3. Germline V CDR1 and CDR2: DFQATT, SNEGSKA (reference sequence). There are 13 residues in the CDR3. CDR3 protein: CSAGTISTDTQYF. In DNA form, the CDR3 reads TGCAGTGCCGGGACTATTAGCACAGATACGCAGTATTTT.

This clonotype was counted a few times. The chain has TRBV11-2 and TRBJ2-3; D uncertain. The V end was cut by 8 bases, the J end by 4 bases, with 13 bases between. Germline V gene lookup returns CDR1 SGHAT and CDR2 FQNNGV. The CDR3 is 13 amino acids. The CDR3 bases are TGTGCCAGCGGAGTATTGGAATCAGATACGCAGTATTTT. This gives the protein CASGVLESDTQYF.

V and J are TRBV12-3 or TRBV12-4 and TRBJ1-2; D is unclear. Trimming left V 1 base short and J 7 bases short, with 10 bases between. The CDR3 sequence is 13 residues long. CDR3 sequence reads: CASSLDSGLGYTF. CDR3 coding DNA: TGTGCCAGCAGTTTAGACAGCGGACTTGGCTACACCTTC.

The sample holds a few counts of this clonotype. V gene TRBV7-8 combines with J gene TRBJ2-5, with TRBD2 as a possible D gene (6 bases). The V end lost 5 bases, the J end lost 5 bases, and 24 bases lay between the germline ends. Looked up from germline, CDR1 is SGHVS and CDR2 is FQNEAQ. The CDR3 has 17 amino acids. DNA of the CDR3: TGTGCCAGCAGCGAAGGAGGCCATACGCGGGGAAGGGAGACCCAGTACTTC. Residues: CASSEGGHTRGRETQYF.

The chain carries TRBV2 and TRBJ2-3, with 8 bases that match TRBD2. Unmatched junction bases numbered 7, after V lost 8 bases and J lost 6 bases. The CDR3 extends over 13 amino acids. The germline CDR1 and CDR2 sequences are SNHLY and FYNNEI. CDR3 DNA sequence: TGTGCCAGCTCCCTAGCGGGCCCCGATACGCAGTATTTT. Amino acid sequence: CASSLAGPDTQYF.

This clonotype was seen more than once but under ten times. The V gene is TRBV6-5, the J gene TRBJ1-2; D is undetermined. CDR1 and CDR2 from the germline V gene are MNHEY and SVGAGI. Deletions cut 0 bases from V and 3 bases from J, with 8 bases between. This CDR3 has 14 residues. The CDR3 DNA reads as TGTGCCAGCAGTTACTCCCACGGACACTATGGCTACACCTTC. This codes for CASSYSHGHYGYTF.

This clonotype was found a few times. V gene TRBV7-2 combines with J gene TRBJ2-4; TRBD1 aligns across 10 bases. V dropped 3 bases and J dropped 3; count of bases not matched to a gene: 5. In germline, CDR1 is SGHTA, CDR2 FQGNSA. This CDR3 comprises 16 residues. The CDR3 here is CASSFPGTGVKNIQYF. Here the CDR3 DNA reads TGTGCCAGCAGCTTTCCTGGGACAGGGGTCAAAAACATTCAGTACTTC.

This clonotype has a handful of counts. The chain has TRBV20-1 and TRBJ1-1; no clear D gene. V was cut by 4 bases and J by 3 bases, with 15 bases left in between. The CDR3 is made up of 14 amino acids. Germline lookup yields CDR1 DFQATT and CDR2 SNEGSKA (reference sequence). CDR3 residues: CSAKLRTGHTEAFF. The CDR3 region has the DNA TGCAGTGCTAAGCTACGGACCGGCCACACTGAAGCTTTCTTT.

V gene TRBV29-1 combines with J gene TRBJ2-1; possibly TRBD2 for D (6 bases). The CDR3 runs 13 residues. Trimming removed 3 bases at V and 4 bases at J, with 10 bases between. Germline V gene lookup returns CDR1 SQVTM and CDR2 ANQGSEA. CDR3 amino acids: CSVDGSRYNEQFF. Here the CDR3 DNA reads TGCAGCGTTGACGGGAGTCGGTACAATGAGCAGTTCTTC.

This clonotype has just a few counts. The chain is built from TRBV11-2 and TRBJ2-1; 8 bases are shared with TRBD2. V trimming: 1 base; J trimming: 1 base; junction bases outside the gene matches: 3. Germline V CDR1 and CDR2: SGHAT, FQNNGV. CDR3 length: 16 residues. The CDR3 DNA reads as TGTGCCAGCAGCTTAGGCGGGAGGAGATCCTACAATGAGCAGTTCTTC. It specifies CASSLGGRRSYNEQFF.

This clonotype was seen only a few times. The gene calls are TRBV28 and TRBJ1-2; D uncertain. CDR1 and CDR2 from the germline V gene are MDHEN and SYDVKM. The CDR3 totals 11 residues. The V gene lost 9 bases and the J gene lost 8 bases, with 13 bases spanning the gap. The CDR3 DNA reads TGTGCCAGTGGCCTGCAACCCGGCTACACCTTC. Translated: CASGLQPGYTF.

This clonotype showed up just a few times. This chain joins TRBV5-4 and TRBJ2-3; TRBD1 might be the D (5 bases). The germline gives CDR1 SGHNT, CDR2 YYREEE (reference sequence). The CDR3 contains 18 residues. V was shortened by 2 bases and J by 1 base, with 20 bases between the two germline ends. This chain's CDR3 is CASSLPTDPIPRTDTQYF. In DNA, the CDR3 is TGTGCCAGCAGCTTACCGACAGACCCAATCCCCCGCACAGATACGCAGTATTTT.

As concerns this clonotype: One end of the junction does not line up with germline, which may come from a read error. This chain links TRBV7-9 with TRBJ2-2; 7 nucleotides match TRBD1. Germline CDR1 SEHNR, CDR2 FQNEAQ (reference sequence). The CDR3 extends over 15 amino acids. The CDR3 region is CASSNRGSNTGELFF. CDR3 sequence (DNA): TGTGCCAGCAGCAACAGGGGATCGAACACCGGAGAGCTGTTTTTT.

This clonotype was seen a handful of times. The gene calls are TRBV20-1 and TRBJ2-3; D is possibly TRBD1 (5 bases). The V end was cut by 6 bases, the J end by 0 bases, with 16 bases between. Germline loops: CDR1 DFQATT, CDR2 SNEGSKA (reference sequence). This CDR3 has 15 amino acids. CDR3 nucleotide sequence: TGCAGTGCCCCCAGGGTCGGGTCTAGCACAGATACGCAGTATTTT. Its protein is CSAPRVGSSTDTQYF.

Ten or more counts support this clonotype. The chain links TRBV3-1 to TRBJ2-7; D unclear. Germline-derived CDR1 and CDR2 are LGHDT and YNNKEL (reference sequence). The CDR3 spans 13 residues. Trimming left V 2 bases short and J 4 bases short, with 9 bases between. CDR3 in amino acids: CASSQQIAYEQYF. The CDR3 DNA reads as TGTGCCAGCAGCCAACAGATTGCGTACGAGCAGTACTTC.

The chain is built from TRBV4-1 and TRBJ1-1; 10 bases fit TRBD1. Germline trimming cut 1 base from V and 5 bases from J; bases unmatched to any gene: 7. The germline gives CDR1 MGHRA, CDR2 YSYEKL. The CDR3 length is 16 residues. This CDR3 is CASSQVRTGGQTEAFF. CDR3 bases: TGCGCCAGCAGCCAAGTCAGGACAGGGGGGCAGACTGAAGCTTTCTTT.

This sequence joins TRBV14 and TRBJ2-1; unclear D gene. The germline gives CDR1 SGHDN, CDR2 FVKESK. Trimming shortened V by 2 bases and J by 2 bases, and 13 bases separated the two germline ends. This CDR3 spans 16 amino acids. The CDR3 reads CASSQNVLLAYNEQFF. The CDR3 nucleotides are TGTGCCAGCAGCCAAAACGTACTCCTGGCCTACAATGAGCAGTTCTTC.

This clonotype was picked up many times. This chain connects TRBV20-1 to TRBJ1-1; D might be TRBD1 (6 bases). The CDR3 extends over 16 amino acids. From germline, CDR1 is DFQATT and CDR2 SNEGSKA (reference sequence). The V end lost 7 bases, the J end lost 1 base, and 22 bases lay between the germline ends. The CDR3 bases are TGCAGTGTCGGCGCGGGGGCGTTTTGGACGAACACTGAAGCTTTCTTT. Translation: CSVGAGAFWTNTEAFF.

This clonotype turned up a few times. The chain links TRBV20-1 to TRBJ1-6; 7 bases agree with TRBD1. Germline V lookup: CDR1 DFQATT, CDR2 SNEGSKA (reference sequence). CDR3 length equals 15 residues. The J segment lost 7 bases and the V segment lost 0 bases, leaving 6 bases of the junction unmatched. CDR3 protein: CSARDRQGWNSPLHF. CDR3 sequence (DNA): TGCAGTGCTAGAGACCGACAGGGCTGGAATTCACCCCTCCACTTT.

At least ten counts were recorded for this clonotype. This chain uses TRBV6-5 with TRBJ2-5, with TRBD2 matching 15 bases. CDR3 length: 16 residues. From germline, CDR1 is MNHEY and CDR2 SVGAGI. Trimming took 4 bases from V and 4 from J; bases not matched to a gene: 4. CDR3 nucleotides: TGTGCCAGCAGTTCCACGGGACTAGCGGGAGGAGAGACCCAGTACTTC. Translation: CASSSTGLAGGETQYF.

This clonotype was seen at least ten times. The chain links TRBV20-1 to TRBJ1-1; D not certain. Germline CDR1 reads DFQATT; CDR2 reads SNEGSKA (reference sequence). V was trimmed by 6 bases and J by 2 bases, leaving 10 bases between them. This CDR3 spans 12 amino acids. CDR3 in DNA: TGCAGTGCCCCTAAGAGAAACACTGAAGCTTTCTTT. It specifies CSAPKRNTEAFF.

This clonotype showed up many times. The V and J genes are TRBV12-3 or TRBV12-4 and TRBJ2-2; no definite D call. The CDR3 has 16 amino acids. The V end lost 1 base, the J end lost 0 bases, and 9 bases lay between the germline ends. The CDR3 region is CASSLGPTANTGELFF. CDR3 nucleotides: TGTGCCAGCAGTTTAGGGCCAACAGCGAACACCGGGGAGCTGTTTTTT.

This clonotype showed up many times. The J gene is TRBJ1-1, the V gene TRBV14; no clear D gene. Germline V gene sequence: CDR1 SGHDN, CDR2 FVKESK. The CDR3 runs to 15 residues. V was shortened by 0 bases and J by 5 bases, with 13 bases between the two germline ends. CDR3 protein: CASSQDWVVGTEAFF. CDR3 coding DNA: TGTGCCAGCAGCCAAGATTGGGTTGTAGGGACTGAAGCTTTCTTT.

This clonotype was observed at least ten times. The rearrangement links TRBV3-1 to TRBJ2-6, with TRBD1 matching over 9 bases. This CDR3 is built from 18 residues. CDR1 is LGHDT and CDR2 is YNNKEL in the germline V gene (reference sequence). The V and J ends lost 4 bases and 2 bases, in that order; junction bases with no gene match: 9. CDR3 in DNA: TGTGCCAGCAGCCCCCAGGGACAGGGAGGTACTGGGGCCAACGTCCTGACTTTC. It yields the protein CASSPQGQGGTGANVLTF.

V gene TRBV6-1 combines with J gene TRBJ2-2; D remains ambiguous. The V gene lost 1 base and the J gene lost 6 bases, with 9 bases spanning the gap. Germline V gene lookup returns CDR1 MNHNS and CDR2 SASEGT. This CDR3 spans 14 amino acids. CDR3 coding DNA: TGTGCCAGCAGTGAAGTCGCTCGGCCCGGGGAGCTGTTTTTT. Its translation is CASSEVARPGELFF.